Listed below are T cell receptor beta chains from one sample, sequenced in a study of T-cell reconstitution after alpha-beta-depleted transplantation in children. TCRdb itself ran the PCR reads through MiXCR, one entry per CDR3 protein. The profile covers some 840,000 distinct CDR3 sequences, with roughly 15% appearing a single time and around 5% taken by the ten largest. Specimen: PBMCs, mostly from graft donor cells, collected 360 days after TCRalphabeta/CD19-depleted stem cell transplant. The receptor set was obtained from a male patient younger than 18 who had a stem cell transplant for acute lymphoblastic leukemia, so the T cells may come from the graft donor. CDR3s include the opening cysteine and the closing phenylalanine or tryptophan. The D gene is left open where the match is weak. Not every row has a clone size; where given, it reads once, few, many or a size class.

V	size	D	J	CDR3	DNA
TRBV5-1	.	.	TRBJ1-1	CASSLGKQGWSTEAFF	TGCGCCAGCAGCTTGGGGAAACAGGGTTGGTCCACTGAAGCTTTCTTT
TRBV7-3	few	.	TRBJ2-1	CASREGVSYNEQFF	TGTGCCAGCAGGGAGGGAGTGAGTTACAATGAGCAGTTCTTC
TRBV5-1	many	.	TRBJ2-5	CASSLILQETQYF	TGCGCCAGCAGCTTGATTCTTCAAGAGACCCAGTACTTC
TRBV27	few	TRBD2	TRBJ2-3	CASSPLRSGASGSWGTDTQYF	TGTGCCAGCAGTCCCCTTCGCTCTGGGGCTAGCGGGAGTTGGGGCACAGATACGCAGTATTTT
TRBV3-1	few	.	TRBJ2-7	CASTLTSSSYEQYF	TGTGCCAGCACCCTGACATCGAGCTCCTACGAGCAGTACTTC
TRBV2	.	TRBD2	TRBJ2-1	CASNPTSGRGYEQFF	TGTGCCAGCAACCCGACTAGCGGGAGGGGGTATGAGCAGTTCTTC
TRBV27	.	.	TRBJ1-2	CASSTPRGYGYTF	TGTGCCAGCAGTACTCCCCGGGGGTATGGCTACACCTTC
TRBV5-1	few	.	TRBJ1-1	CASSSEWNTEAFF	TGCGCCAGCAGCTCCGAATGGAACACTGAAGCTTTCTTT
TRBV18	few	TRBD1	TRBJ2-6	CASSPLEAGGLSGANVLTF	TGTGCCAGCTCACCACTTGAGGCAGGGGGCCTCTCTGGGGCCAACGTCCTGACTTTC
TRBV9	.	TRBD2	TRBJ2-5	CASSVTSVQETQYF	TGTGCCAGCAGCGTAACTAGCGTCCAAGAGACCCAGTACTTC
TRBV4-2	few	TRBD2	TRBJ2-3	CASSPPFLAEITDTQYF	TGTGCCAGCAGCCCTCCCTTCCTAGCGGAAATCACAGATACGCAGTATTTT
TRBV5-1	few	TRBD1	TRBJ2-3	CASSLGYAFGTGVSDTQYF	TGCGCCAGCAGCTTGGGGTACGCCTTCGGGACAGGGGTTTCAGATACGCAGTATTTT
TRBV18	.	TRBD2	TRBJ2-1	CASSPRASGSLHNEQFF	TGTGCCAGCTCACCCCGGGCTAGCGGGAGTCTCCACAATGAGCAGTTCTTC